One and the same sample provided the 14 T cell receptor beta chains below, sequenced in a study of CD8+CD57+ T cells in acquired aplastic anemia. The study profiled TCR beta VDJ and CDR3 using genomic DNA as template. TCRdb reprocessed the reads via MiXCR and lists one record per CDR3 protein. The data contain hundreds of thousands of distinct CDR3 sequences, about 70% of them seen just once; the ten biggest clones take up approximately 4%. Material: sorted CD4+, CD8+, or CD8+CD57+ T cells (not recorded which) from PBMCs. The receptors here all came from a human donor in good health, serving as a control.

This clonotype was recorded at least ten times. The chain combines TRBV5-1 with TRBJ1-2; D is perhaps TRBD1 (6 bases). Germline V CDR1 and CDR2: SGHRS, YFSETQ. Deletions cut 4 bases from V and 2 bases from J, with 9 bases between. The CDR3 is 13 amino acids. CDR3 nucleotide sequence: TGCGCCAGCAGCGGGAGGGGGAACTATGGCTACACCTTC. Its protein is CASSGRGNYGYTF.

About this clonotype itself: Compared with germline, one end of the junction differs, possibly owing to a read error. The chain uses TRBV4-3 and TRBJ1-1; D is perhaps TRBD1 (6 bases). CDR1 LGHNA and CDR2 YSLEER come from the germline V gene. The CDR3 extends over 17 amino acids. CDR3 sequence reads: CATSYFWDKGGGTEAFF. In nucleotides, the CDR3 is TGCGCCACCAGCTATTTTTGGGACAAAGGAGGGGGCACTGAAGCTTTCTTT.

The rearrangement joins TRBV20-1 to TRBJ1-1, with D unclear. This CDR3 region has 13 residues. V was pared by 2 bases and J by 0 bases, with 7 bases between. CDR1 is DFQATT and CDR2 is SNEGSKA in the germline V gene (reference sequence). The CDR3 loop is CSARRRVNTEAFF. Here the CDR3 DNA reads TGCAGTGCTAGACGGCGGGTGAACACTGAAGCTTTCTTT.

This clonotype was observed a handful of times. The chain recombines TRBV25-1 with TRBJ2-5, with 7 bases fitting TRBD2. Losses at the gene ends were 1 base for V and 5 bases for J; bases not matched to a gene: 4. This CDR3 comprises 14 residues. Germline CDR1 reads MGHDK; CDR2 reads SYGVNS. CDR3 sequence reads: CASSEFWRGETQYF. The DNA for the CDR3 is TGTGCCAGCAGTGAATTCTGGCGGGGGGAGACCCAGTACTTC.

In regard to this clonotype: The junction does not match germline at one end; this may be a read error. This rearrangement joins TRBV20-1 to TRBJ1-2, with D possibly matching TRBD1 (5 bases). CDR1 and CDR2 from the germline V gene are DFQATT and SNEGSKA (reference sequence). CDR3 length equals 11 residues. The CDR3, as DNA: TGCAGCGCTAGAGTCGGGACCTCCTACGCCTTC. Protein: CSARVGTSYAF.

The sample holds many counts of this clonotype. The chain carries TRBV20-1 and TRBJ1-4; 9 bases are a match to TRBD1. The CDR3 sequence is 13 residues long. CDR1 is DFQATT and CDR2 is SNEGSKA in the germline V gene (reference sequence). V was clipped by 6 bases and J by 5 bases; unmatched bases: 4. This CDR3 reads CSASGTGNEKLFF. The CDR3 nucleotides are TGCAGTGCCTCCGGGACAGGGAATGAAAAACTGTTTTTT.

This clonotype has a handful of counts. The chain is built from TRBV6-6 and TRBJ2-5; 15 nucleotides line up with TRBD2. The CDR3 is 14 amino acids. Germline CDR1 reads MNHNY; CDR2 reads SVGAGI (reference sequence). V was clipped by 8 bases and J by 10 bases; unmatched bases: 8. The CDR3 is CASGGTSGGTNQYF. The CDR3 DNA reads as TGTGCCAGCGGGGGGACTAGCGGGGGGACGAACCAGTACTTC.

This clonotype was counted at least ten times. The V gene is TRBV7-8, the J gene TRBJ1-4; D is perhaps TRBD1 (5 bases). The CDR3 covers 16 residues. CDR1 and CDR2 from the germline V gene are SGHVS and FQNEAQ. Trimming took off 1 base at V and 4 bases at J, with 13 bases between the two ends. Here the CDR3 reads CASSLVGGFYNEKLFF. The CDR3 nucleotides are TGTGCCAGCAGCTTAGTGGGGGGGTTTTATAATGAAAAACTGTTTTTT.

This clonotype was found many times. The rearrangement uses TRBV29-1 and TRBJ2-7; TRBD1 matches 8 bases. The germline V gene encodes CDR1 SQVTM and CDR2 ANQGSEA. The length of the CDR3 is 13 residues. After removal of 4 bases from V and 4 bases from J, the junction contained 6 bases not matched to a gene. The chain's CDR3 is CSVGPTGGYEQYF. CDR3 coding DNA: TGCAGCGTTGGCCCCACAGGGGGATACGAGCAGTACTTC.

In this sample, this clonotype turned up once. The J gene is TRBJ1-5, the V gene TRBV13, with 8 bases lining up with TRBD1. The CDR3 has 14 amino acids. Per germline, CDR1 PRHDT and CDR2 FYEKMQ (reference sequence). The V and J ends lost 10 bases and 2 bases, in that order; junction bases with no gene match: 7. The CDR3 DNA reads TGTGCCACCATGCCGGGACAGGGCAATCAGCCCCAGCATTTT. Translation gives CATMPGQGNQPQHF.

The chain joins TRBV7-8 to TRBJ1-1; unclear D gene. V gave up 3 bases and J gave up 10 bases, with 24 bases separating them. Germline-derived CDR1 and CDR2 are SGHVS and FQNEAQ. The CDR3 runs 16 residues. The CDR3 DNA follows: TGTGCCAGCAGCTTTAACCATGGACCCCTGCACTTTGGAGCTTTCTTT. Translation: CASSFNHGPLHFGAFF.

The gene calls are TRBV20-1 and TRBJ1-2; D unresolved. The germline V gene encodes CDR1 DFQATT and CDR2 SNEGSKA (reference sequence). CDR3 length: 13 amino acids. V shed 4 bases and J shed 4 bases, with 13 bases lying between them. In DNA form, the CDR3 reads TGCAGTGCTACCATTAAAAGGACCTATGGCTACACCTTC. Protein product: CSATIKRTYGYTF.

This rearrangement joins TRBV20-1 to TRBJ1-5; D not resolved. The CDR3 is 16 residues long. V gave up 3 bases and J gave up 6 bases, with 21 bases separating them. Germline V gene lookup returns CDR1 DFQATT and CDR2 SNEGSKA (reference sequence). The CDR3 DNA is TGCAGTGCTAGTGTGTATTCGGGTGGCCGTGGTCAGCCCCAGCATTTT. Translating it yields CSASVYSGGRGQPQHF.

With regard to this clonotype: This likely comes from a read error, as the CDR3 has no conserved phenylalanine or tryptophan at its end. It is unclear where the CDR3 begins or ends on the DNA, so no DNA is shown, and the CDR3 is as TCRdb lists it. The CDR3 spells CASTTTDGPNT. This sequence joins TRBV7-6 and TRBJ2-7. CDR1 is SGHVS, CDR2 FNYEAQ, per germline. The CDR3 is 11 residues long, counting both termini.